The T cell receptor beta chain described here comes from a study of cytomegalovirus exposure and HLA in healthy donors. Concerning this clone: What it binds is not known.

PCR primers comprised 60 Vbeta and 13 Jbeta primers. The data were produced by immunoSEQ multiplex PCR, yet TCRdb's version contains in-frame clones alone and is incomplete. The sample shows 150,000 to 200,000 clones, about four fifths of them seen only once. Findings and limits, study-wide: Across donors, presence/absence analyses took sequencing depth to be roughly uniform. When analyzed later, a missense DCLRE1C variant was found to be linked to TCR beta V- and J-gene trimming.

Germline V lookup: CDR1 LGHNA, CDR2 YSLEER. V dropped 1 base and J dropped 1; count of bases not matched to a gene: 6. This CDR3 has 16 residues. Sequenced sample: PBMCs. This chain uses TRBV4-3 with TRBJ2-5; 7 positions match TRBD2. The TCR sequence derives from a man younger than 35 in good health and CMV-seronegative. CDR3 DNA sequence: TGCGCCAGCAGCCAAGGGCCTAGCGGACTCCAAGAGACCCAGTACTTC. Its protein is CASSQGPSGLQETQYF.